This T cell receptor beta chain was documented in a study of blood T cell repertoires in COVID-19. Study-wide background: COVID-19 samples, acute and convalescent, were from the United States, Italy and Spain. In each case, the material was cDNA or gDNA derived from T cells, B-cell-depleted T cells, or PBMCs.

Participants were aged roughly 18 to 100 years from roughly 26 US areas. Source study methods: By means of reference gene primer amplification, nucleated cell counts were estimated. The table came from immunoSEQ multiplex PCR; TCRdb's copy has only in-frame clones and leaves some out. V, J and clone size are taken as reported in that table, and D and trimming were inferred from the DNA itself. The repertoire has about 200,000 clones, around 92% of them found once; the top ten carry around 8%. The sequencing input was PBMCs or T cells enriched from blood (not recorded which). This clonotype was sampled from a woman aged 18-29 years who had recovered from COVID-19.

CDR3 loop: CASTVSGPGTEAFF. In DNA form, the CDR3 reads TGTGCCAGCACCGTCAGTGGGCCGGGGACTGAAGCTTTCTTT. The gene calls are TRBV6-5 and TRBJ1-1; no clear D gene. Germline loops: CDR1 MNHEY, CDR2 SVGAGI. There are 14 residues in the CDR3. V was clipped by 7 bases and J by 5 bases, with 17 bases between them.